The entry that follows covers one TCR beta chain sequence. Its antigen is unknown. This record comes from a study of identical twins. TCRdb independently ran MiXCR on the 5' RACE reads; one entry per CDR3 protein. The data contain roughly 480,000 distinct CDR3 sequences, around 24% of them singletons. The CDR3 sequence is 14 residues long. V was shortened by 2 bases and J by 6 bases, with 10 bases between the two germline ends. In germline, CDR1 is MNHEY, CDR2 SVGEGT. General study findings and limits: Conclusions relied on cross-sectional statistical analysis, not following the same donors.

This sample also belongs to another study, concerning T cells expressing NK-cell markers. That source reports: The same clonotypes also predominated in the CD3+CD56-NKG2C+ fraction of a handful of donors.

The J gene is TRBJ2-2, the V gene TRBV6-2 or TRBV6-3, with D unclear. Sample: CD4+ T cells sorted from blood. This clonotype originated in a woman younger than 30 in good health. The CDR3 protein is CASSYGQTAGELFF. The CDR3 DNA is TGTGCCAGCAGTTACGGGCAAACCGCCGGGGAGCTGTTTTTT.